Sequencing of this T cell receptor (beta chain) was carried out in a study of T-cell reconstitution after alpha-beta-depleted transplantation in children. Notes on the study in general: At around two months after transplant, the alpha-beta T cells were reportedly derived from several hundred expanded clones that came from non-depleted graft cells.

The CDR3 totals 13 residues. Germline CDR1 is SGHTA and CDR2 is FQGNSA. Construction of the TCRbeta library involved unique molecular identifiers. A single record per CDR3 protein comes from TCRdb applying MiXCR to the PCR reads. The sample records 500,000 or so distinct CDR3 sequences, roughly 11% being singletons. On this clonotype itself: Its antigen is unknown. At one end the junction does not follow the germline gene, possibly because of a read error.

The receptor's source is a female patient between 2 and 15 years old who had a stem cell transplant for aplastic anemia, so the T cells may come from the graft donor. This chain uses TRBV7-2 with TRBJ2-7; D gene uncertain. This sample comprised PBMCs, mostly from graft donor cells, obtained 180 days after TCRalphabeta/CD19-depleted stem cell transplant. CDR3 nucleotide sequence: TGTGTCAGCAGTCTAAGTCCCCCACGTGGCGAGTACTTC. Translating it yields CVSSLSPPRGEYF.